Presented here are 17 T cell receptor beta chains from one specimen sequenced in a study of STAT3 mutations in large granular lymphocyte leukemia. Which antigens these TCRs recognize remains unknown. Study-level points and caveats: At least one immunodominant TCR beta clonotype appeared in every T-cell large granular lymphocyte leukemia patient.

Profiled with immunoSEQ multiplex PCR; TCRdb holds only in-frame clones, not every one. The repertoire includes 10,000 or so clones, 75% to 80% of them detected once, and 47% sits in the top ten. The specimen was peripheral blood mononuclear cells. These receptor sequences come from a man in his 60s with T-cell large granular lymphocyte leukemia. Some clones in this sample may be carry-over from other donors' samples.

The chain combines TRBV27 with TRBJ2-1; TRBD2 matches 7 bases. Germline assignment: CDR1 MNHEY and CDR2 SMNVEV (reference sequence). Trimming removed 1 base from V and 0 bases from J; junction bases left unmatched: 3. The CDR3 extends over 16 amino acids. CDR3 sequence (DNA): TGTGCCAGCAGTTTATTTAGCGGGTCCTCCTACAATGAGCAGTTCTTC. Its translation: CASSLFSGSSYNEQFF.

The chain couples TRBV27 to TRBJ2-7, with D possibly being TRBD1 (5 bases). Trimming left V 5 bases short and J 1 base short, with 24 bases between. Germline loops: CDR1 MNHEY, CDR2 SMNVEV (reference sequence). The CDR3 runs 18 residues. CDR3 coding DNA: TGTGCCAGCAGTCCTACCCGTAGCTCAGGGAAGAAGTCCTACGAGCAGTACTTC. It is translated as CASSPTRSSGKKSYEQYF.

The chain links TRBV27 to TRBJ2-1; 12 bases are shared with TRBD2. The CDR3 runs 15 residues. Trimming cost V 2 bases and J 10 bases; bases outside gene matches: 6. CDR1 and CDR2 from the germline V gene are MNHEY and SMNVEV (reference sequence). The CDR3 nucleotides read TGTGCCAGCAGTTTAGAAGGACTAGCGGGATCCGAGCAGTTCTTC. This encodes CASSLEGLAGSEQFF.

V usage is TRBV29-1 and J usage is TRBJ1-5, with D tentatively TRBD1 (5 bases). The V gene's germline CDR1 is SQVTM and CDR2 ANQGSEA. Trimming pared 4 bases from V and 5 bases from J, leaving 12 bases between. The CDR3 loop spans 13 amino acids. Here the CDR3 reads CSVAQGTDQPQHF. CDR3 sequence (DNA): TGCAGCGTTGCCCAGGGTACGGATCAGCCCCAGCATTTT. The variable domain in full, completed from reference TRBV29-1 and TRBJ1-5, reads SAVISQKPSRDICQRGTSLTIQCQVDSQVTMMFWYRQQPGQSLTLIATANQGSEATYESGFVIDKFPISRPNLTFSTLTVSNMSPEDSSIYLCSVAQGTDQPQHFGDGTRLSIL.

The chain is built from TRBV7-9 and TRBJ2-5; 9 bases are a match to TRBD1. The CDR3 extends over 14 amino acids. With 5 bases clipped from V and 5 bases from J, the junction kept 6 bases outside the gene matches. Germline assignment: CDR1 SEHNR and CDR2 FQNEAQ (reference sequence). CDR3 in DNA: TGTGCCAGCAGCGAGGACAGGGGAGAGGAGACCCAGTACTTC. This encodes CASSEDRGEETQYF. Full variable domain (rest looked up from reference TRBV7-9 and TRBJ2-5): DTGVSQNPRHKITKRGQNVTFRCDPISEHNRLYWYRQTLGQGPEFLTYFQNEAQLEKSRLLSDRFSAERPKGSFSTLEIQRTEQGDSAMYLCASSEDRGEETQYFGPGTRLLVL.

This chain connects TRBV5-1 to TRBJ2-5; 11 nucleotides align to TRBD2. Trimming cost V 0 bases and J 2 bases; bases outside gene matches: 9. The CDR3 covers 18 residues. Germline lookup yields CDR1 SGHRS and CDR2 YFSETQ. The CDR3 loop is CASSLATTSGVMQETQYF. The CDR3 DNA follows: TGCGCCAGCAGCTTGGCTACGACTAGCGGGGTAATGCAAGAGACCCAGTACTTC.

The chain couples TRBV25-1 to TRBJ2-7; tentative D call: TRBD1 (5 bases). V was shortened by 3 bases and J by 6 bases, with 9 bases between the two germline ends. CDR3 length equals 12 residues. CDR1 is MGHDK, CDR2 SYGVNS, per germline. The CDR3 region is CASSDQGSEQYF. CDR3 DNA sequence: TGTGCCAGCAGTGATCAGGGATCCGAGCAGTACTTC.

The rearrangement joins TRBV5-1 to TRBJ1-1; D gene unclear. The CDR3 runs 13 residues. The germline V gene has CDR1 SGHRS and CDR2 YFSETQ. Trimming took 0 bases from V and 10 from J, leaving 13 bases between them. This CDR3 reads CASSLGRGDRAFF. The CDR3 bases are TGCGCCAGCAGCTTGGGGCGGGGAGATAGAGCTTTCTTT.

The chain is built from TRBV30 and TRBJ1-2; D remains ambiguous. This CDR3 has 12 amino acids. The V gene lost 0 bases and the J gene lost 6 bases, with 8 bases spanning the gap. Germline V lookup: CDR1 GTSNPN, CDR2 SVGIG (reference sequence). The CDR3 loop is CAWSVLVHGYTF. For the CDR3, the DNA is TGTGCCTGGAGTGTACTGGTGCATGGCTACACCTTC.

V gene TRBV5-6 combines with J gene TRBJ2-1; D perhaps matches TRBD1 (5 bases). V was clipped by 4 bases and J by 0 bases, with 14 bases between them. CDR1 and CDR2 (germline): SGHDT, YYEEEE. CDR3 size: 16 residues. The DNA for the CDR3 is TGTGCCAGCAGCCATCGACAGCATAGCTCCTACAATGAGCAGTTCTTC. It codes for CASSHRQHSSYNEQFF. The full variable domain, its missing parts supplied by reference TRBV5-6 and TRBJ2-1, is DAGVTQSPTHLIKTRGQQVTLRCSPKSGHDTVSWYQQALGQGPQFIFQYYEEEERQRGNFPDRFSGHQFPNYSSELNVNALLLGDSALYLCASSHRQHSSYNEQFFGPGTRLTVL.

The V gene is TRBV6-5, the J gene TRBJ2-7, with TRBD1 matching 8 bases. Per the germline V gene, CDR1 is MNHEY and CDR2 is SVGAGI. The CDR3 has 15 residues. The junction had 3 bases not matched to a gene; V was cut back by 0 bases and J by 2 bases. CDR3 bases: TGTGCCAGCAGTTACTCGGGACAGGCCGCCTACGAGCAGTACTTC. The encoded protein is CASSYSGQAAYEQYF.

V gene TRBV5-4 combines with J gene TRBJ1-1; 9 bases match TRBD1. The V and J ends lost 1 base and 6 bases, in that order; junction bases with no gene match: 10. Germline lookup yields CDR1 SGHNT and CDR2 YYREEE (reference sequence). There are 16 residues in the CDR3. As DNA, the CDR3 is TGTGCCAGCAGCTTGCTCTGGACAGGGGAATCTGCTGAAGCTTTCTTT. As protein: CASSLLWTGESAEAFF. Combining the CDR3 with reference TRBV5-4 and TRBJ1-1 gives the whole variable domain ETGVTQSPTHLIKTRGQQVTLRCSSQSGHNTVSWYQQALGQGPQFIFQYYREEENGRGNFPPRFSGLQFPNYSSELNVNALELDDSALYLCASSLLWTGESAEAFFGQGTRLTVV.

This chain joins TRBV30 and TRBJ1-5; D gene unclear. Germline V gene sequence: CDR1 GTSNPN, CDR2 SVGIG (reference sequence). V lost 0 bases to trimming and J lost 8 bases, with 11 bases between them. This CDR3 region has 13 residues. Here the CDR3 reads CAWSVRGSEPQHF. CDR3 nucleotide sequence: TGTGCCTGGAGTGTACGAGGTTCTGAGCCCCAGCATTTT.

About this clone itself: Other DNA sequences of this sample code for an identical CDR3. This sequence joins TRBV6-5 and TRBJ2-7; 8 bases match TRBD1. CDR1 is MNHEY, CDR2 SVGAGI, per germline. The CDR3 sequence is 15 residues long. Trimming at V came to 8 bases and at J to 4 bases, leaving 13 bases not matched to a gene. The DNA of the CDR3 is TGTGCCAGCCGTCCTACTCGGACAGGGAGGTACGAGCAGTACTTC. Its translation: CASRPTRTGRYEQYF.

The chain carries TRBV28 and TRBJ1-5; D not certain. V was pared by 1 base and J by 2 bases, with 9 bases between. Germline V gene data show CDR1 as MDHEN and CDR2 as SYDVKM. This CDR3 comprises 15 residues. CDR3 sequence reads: CASSLSARRNQPQHF. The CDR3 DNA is TGTGCCAGCAGTTTATCCGCCAGACGCAATCAGCCCCAGCATTTT.

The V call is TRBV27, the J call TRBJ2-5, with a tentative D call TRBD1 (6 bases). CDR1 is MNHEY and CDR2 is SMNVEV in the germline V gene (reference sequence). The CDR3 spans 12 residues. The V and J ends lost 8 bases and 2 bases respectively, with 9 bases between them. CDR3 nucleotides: TGTGCCAGCGCTGGACAGCAAGAGACCCAGTACTTC. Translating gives CASAGQQETQYF.

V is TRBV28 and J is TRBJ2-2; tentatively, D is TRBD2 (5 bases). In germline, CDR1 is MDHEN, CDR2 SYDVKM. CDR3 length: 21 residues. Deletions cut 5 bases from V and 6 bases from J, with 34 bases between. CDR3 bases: TGTGCCAGCAGTCGCCCTCTAACCTTCTCCGGGAAAGCAAGGAATCCCGGGGAGCTGTTTTTT. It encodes CASSRPLTFSGKARNPGELFF.